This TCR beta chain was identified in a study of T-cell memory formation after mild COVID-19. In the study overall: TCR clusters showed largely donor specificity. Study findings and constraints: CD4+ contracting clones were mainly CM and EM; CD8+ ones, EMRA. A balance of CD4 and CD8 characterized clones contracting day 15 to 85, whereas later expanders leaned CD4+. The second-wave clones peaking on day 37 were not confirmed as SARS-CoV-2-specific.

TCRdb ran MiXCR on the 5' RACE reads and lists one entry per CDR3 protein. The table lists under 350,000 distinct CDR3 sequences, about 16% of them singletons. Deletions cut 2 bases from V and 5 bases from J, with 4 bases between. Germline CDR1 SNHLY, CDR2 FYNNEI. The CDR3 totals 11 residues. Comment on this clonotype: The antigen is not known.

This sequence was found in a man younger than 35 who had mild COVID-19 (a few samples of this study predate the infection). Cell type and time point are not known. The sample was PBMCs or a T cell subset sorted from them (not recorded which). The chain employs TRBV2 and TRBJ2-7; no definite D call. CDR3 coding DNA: TGTGCCAGCAGTGAAAGCCACGAGCAGTACTTC. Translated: CASSESHEQYF. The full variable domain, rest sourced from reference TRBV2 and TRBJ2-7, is EPEVTQTPSHQVTQMGQEVILRCVPISNHLYFYWYRQILGQKVEFLVSFYNNEISEKSEIFDDQFSVERPDGSNFTLKIRSTKLEDSAMYFCASSESHEQYFGPGTRLTVT.